The 15 T cell receptor beta chains below come from one sample, sequenced in a study of T cells in Graves' hyperthyroidism and ophthalmopathy. Amplification yielded TCR beta CDR3 regions, with RNA transcripts as the source. HTBI primers were employed in a first-round RT-PCR of the TCR CDR3. TCRdb independently ran MiXCR on the multiplex PCR reads; one entry per CDR3 protein. This repertoire shows roughly 700,000 distinct CDR3 sequences, 17% found once; its top ten account for 15%. The sequencing sample was made of blood. These receptors came from a middle-aged man with Graves' hyperthyroidism.

The chain uses TRBV12-3 or TRBV12-4 and TRBJ2-3; 7 bases match TRBD2. V lost 5 bases, J lost 0 bases, and 17 bases stayed unmatched. CDR3 length: 19 amino acids. The CDR3 DNA follows: TGTGCCAGCAGTGGGCCGGGGCGGGGAGGGGAAACTAGCACAGATACGCAGTATTTT. Its protein is CASSGPGRGGETSTDTQYF.

This clonotype was seen repeatedly, ten times or more. V gene TRBV5-1 combines with J gene TRBJ2-1; 11 bases are shared with TRBD2. Trimming removed 4 bases from V and 3 bases from J; junction bases left unmatched: 6. The CDR3 contains 16 residues. The germline V gene has CDR1 SGHRS and CDR2 YFSETQ. DNA for the CDR3: TGCGCCAGCAGCCCACTAGCGGGAGTGAACTACAATGAGCAGTTCTTC. It yields the protein CASSPLAGVNYNEQFF.

This clonotype has a count of ten or more. V is TRBV2 and J is TRBJ2-2; D possibly corresponds to TRBD2 (5 bases). Germline CDR1 is SNHLY and CDR2 is FYNNEI. Deletions cut 5 bases from V and 0 bases from J, with 7 bases between. The CDR3 runs to 14 residues. The chain's CDR3 is CASSPLANTGELFF. The CDR3 coding sequence is TGTGCCAGCAGTCCACTAGCGAACACCGGGGAGCTGTTTTTT. The whole variable domain, filled in from reference TRBV2 and TRBJ2-2, reads EPEVTQTPSHQVTQMGQEVILRCVPISNHLYFYWYRQILGQKVEFLVSFYNNEISEKSEIFDDQFSVERPDGSNFTLKIRSTKLEDSAMYFCASSPLANTGELFFGEGSRLTVL.

In its sample, this clonotype was seen a few times. The chain joins TRBV9 to TRBJ2-1; D unresolved. The CDR3 has 13 residues. Trimming pared 2 bases from V and 7 bases from J, leaving 10 bases between. Per germline, CDR1 SGDLS and CDR2 YYNGEE. CDR3 region: CASSVVGSNEQFF. Written as DNA, the CDR3 is TGTGCCAGCAGCGTTGTGGGGTCTAATGAGCAGTTCTTC.

The gene calls are TRBV6-1 and TRBJ1-4; 10 nucleotides line up with TRBD1. V shed 5 bases and J 8 bases; nucleotides not matched to a gene: 11. The germline CDR1 and CDR2 sequences are MNHNS and SASEGT. The CDR3 extends over 16 amino acids. The DNA for the CDR3 is TGTGCCAGCAGTTCACCAACCGGGACAGGGGAAGAAAAACTGTTTTTT. Encoded protein: CASSSPTGTGEEKLFF.

V usage is TRBV3-1 and J usage is TRBJ2-3; TRBD2 aligns across 9 bases. The CDR3 spans 15 residues. V dropped 3 bases and J dropped 4; count of bases not matched to a gene: 5. In germline, CDR1 is LGHDT, CDR2 YNNKEL (reference sequence). CDR3 coding DNA: TGTGCCAGCAGCCAGAATTTAGCGGGAGCAGATACGCAGTATTTT. Translating it yields CASSQNLAGADTQYF.

This clonotype was recorded a few times. The chain combines TRBV28 with TRBJ2-2, with 7 bases lining up with TRBD1. Trimming removed 6 bases from V and 6 bases from J; junction bases left unmatched: 10. The CDR3 has 15 residues. Germline V gene lookup returns CDR1 MDHEN and CDR2 SYDVKM. CDR3 residues: CASSPDREEAGELFF. CDR3 bases: TGTGCCAGCAGCCCCGACAGGGAAGAAGCCGGGGAGCTGTTTTTT.

This clonotype was counted ten times or more. The chain uses TRBV5-1 and TRBJ2-2; D is unresolved. V was shortened by 6 bases and J by 5 bases, with 14 bases between the two germline ends. This CDR3 spans 14 amino acids. Germline V gene data show CDR1 as SGHRS and CDR2 as YFSETQ. CDR3 bases: TGCGCCAGCACCCCTTCGGACGTTACCGGGGAGCTGTTTTTT. It encodes CASTPSDVTGELFF.

This rearrangement joins TRBV19 to TRBJ2-2; D tentatively fits TRBD1 or TRBD2 (5 bases each). The V end was cut by 6 bases, the J end by 2 bases, with 10 bases between. The germline gives CDR1 LNHDA, CDR2 SQIVND (reference sequence). The CDR3 loop spans 14 amino acids. The CDR3 here is CASRGDLNTGELFF. DNA of the CDR3: TGTGCCAGTAGGGGGGACCTCAACACCGGGGAGCTGTTTTTT.

V is TRBV9 and J is TRBJ1-2; maybe TRBD1 (6 bases). V lost 2 bases to trimming and J lost 7 bases, with 12 bases between them. This CDR3 comprises 13 residues. Germline CDR1 SGDLS, CDR2 YYNGEE. The DNA for the CDR3 is TGTGCCAGCAGCGTTCTCGGGGGCGCTGGCTACACCTTC. It encodes CASSVLGGAGYTF.

Many counts were recorded for this clonotype. The J gene is TRBJ1-2, the V gene TRBV3-1; D is ambiguous. This CDR3 is built from 14 residues. Deletions cut 1 base from V and 4 bases from J, with 10 bases between. Germline loops: CDR1 LGHDT, CDR2 YNNKEL (reference sequence). CDR3 region: CASSQGRGIYGYTF. CDR3 nucleotide sequence: TGTGCCAGCAGCCAAGGTCGCGGGATCTATGGCTACACCTTC.

This clonotype was counted ten times or more. This sequence joins TRBV28 and TRBJ2-7, with D perhaps TRBD2 (5 bases). Germline values: CDR1 MDHEN, CDR2 SYDVKM. V lost 2 bases, J lost 0 bases, and 11 bases lay in between. The CDR3 is made up of 15 amino acids. CDR3 DNA: TGTGCCAGCAGTTTACGGGCTAGCAGCTCCTACGAGCAGTACTTC. It is translated as CASSLRASSSYEQYF.

The sample holds many counts of this clonotype. The DNA for the CDR3 is TGTGCCAGCAGTGAAGGGGGGGCTAATAGCTACGGCTACACCTTC. It yields the protein CASSEGGANSYGYTF. The rearrangement joins TRBV6-1 to TRBJ1-2; TRBD1 is a possible D gene (6 bases). Per the germline V gene, CDR1 is MNHNS and CDR2 is SASEGT. CDR3 length: 15 amino acids. Trimming left V 1 base short and J 8 bases short, with 17 bases between.

This clonotype was observed a few times. The chain uses TRBV3-1 and TRBJ2-7; tentatively, D is TRBD1 (5 bases). Germline CDR1 is LGHDT and CDR2 is YNNKEL (reference sequence). V was pared by 3 bases and J by 3 bases, with 12 bases between. The CDR3 length is 14 residues. CDR3 protein: CASSQLARDYEQYF. The CDR3 DNA reads as TGTGCCAGCAGCCAGCTGGCCAGGGACTACGAGCAGTACTTC.

The chain carries TRBV6-2 or TRBV6-3 and TRBJ2-7; D is unclear. The CDR3 consists of 14 residues. Germline CDR1 reads MNHEY; CDR2 reads SVGEGT. V was pared by 8 bases and J by 5 bases, with 19 bases between. The DNA of the CDR3 is TGTGCCAGCTCCTATGGACCGCATGGGGACGAGCAGTACTTC. Amino acids: CASSYGPHGDEQYF.